The 26 T cell receptor beta chains presented below share a single source sample, sequenced in a study of PD-1 blockade in classical Hodgkin lymphoma. Profiling relied on immunoSEQ multiplex PCR, and the TCRdb table lists in-frame clones only, not all of them. The table shows about 58,000 clones, with approximately 90% occurring only once. Brentuximab vedotin exposure varied among the patients, all of whom had relapsed after autologous stem cell transplantation. The specimen comprised peripheral blood mononuclear cells (PBMCs), sampled before the second cycle of nivolumab. All receptors derive from a human donor with classical Hodgkin lymphoma.

Remarks on this clone: Other DNA variants within this sample encode the same CDR3. The chain recombines TRBV7-7 with TRBJ2-7; D call uncertain. CDR1 and CDR2 (germline): SSHAT, FNYEAQ (reference sequence). Trimming shortened V by 1 base and J by 2 bases, and 12 bases separated the two germline ends. The CDR3 has 15 residues. The CDR3 DNA follows: TGTGCCAGCAGCTTAGGAGCCGGGCCAACCTACGAGCAGTACTTC. This codes for CASSLGAGPTYEQYF.

This rearrangement joins TRBV5-1 to TRBJ2-5; 13 bases are a match to TRBD2. Germline CDR1 SGHRS, CDR2 YFSETQ. This CDR3 has 16 residues. V lost 7 bases to trimming and J lost 2 bases; unmatched junction nucleotides: 8. CDR3 bases: TGCGCCAGCGGCCCCGGGGGACTAGCGGGACAAGAGACCCAGTACTTC. It yields the protein CASGPGGLAGQETQYF.

The chain combines TRBV27 with TRBJ2-5; tentatively, D is TRBD2 (5 bases). The CDR3 spans 13 residues. V was cut by 2 bases and J by 2 bases, with 6 bases left in between. CDR1 and CDR2 from the germline V gene are MNHEY and SMNVEV (reference sequence). The DNA of the CDR3 is TGTGCCAGCAGTTTACGCGGGCAAGAGACCCAGTACTTC. It encodes CASSLRGQETQYF.

Only a few counts were recorded for this clone. V is TRBV27 and J is TRBJ2-7, with 12 bases identical to TRBD1. Germline V gene lookup returns CDR1 MNHEY and CDR2 SMNVEV (reference sequence). The CDR3 is made up of 15 amino acids. Losses at the gene ends were 6 bases for V and 2 bases for J; bases not matched to a gene: 5. Written as DNA, the CDR3 is TGTGCCAGCAGCCCCGGGACAGGGGGCCCCTACGAGCAGTACTTC. As protein: CASSPGTGGPYEQYF.

This chain links TRBV5-1 with TRBJ1-2; D possibly corresponds to TRBD1 (5 bases). Trimming left V 2 bases short and J 4 bases short, with 21 bases between. The length of the CDR3 is 17 residues. Germline V gene data show CDR1 as SGHRS and CDR2 as YFSETQ. CDR3 in amino acids: CASSFPILRVAVYGYTF. The CDR3 DNA sequence: TGCGCCAGCAGCTTCCCTATTCTCAGGGTGGCCGTCTATGGCTACACCTTC.

The rearrangement uses TRBV6-5 and TRBJ2-3; no definite D call. The CDR3 loop spans 14 amino acids. Germline V gene lookup returns CDR1 MNHEY and CDR2 SVGAGI. V lost 5 bases to trimming and J lost 6 bases, with 15 bases between them. CDR3 region: CASSERASRDTQYF. In DNA form, the CDR3 reads TGTGCCAGCAGTGAAAGGGCCTCCCGGGATACGCAGTATTTT.

The chain couples TRBV9 to TRBJ2-3, with a weak D call TRBD2 (6 bases). Germline lookup yields CDR1 SGDLS and CDR2 YYNGEE. This CDR3 region has 18 residues. The ends were cut back, 0 bases at V and 0 bases at J, with 17 bases in the middle. CDR3 nucleotide sequence: TGTGCCAGCAGCGTAGTAATACTAGCCATAGATAGCACAGATACGCAGTATTTT. It translates to CASSVVILAIDSTDTQYF.

The chain uses TRBV6-7 and TRBJ2-7, with 7 bases that match TRBD1. TRBV6-7 is sorted into the ORF group, with uncertain function. This CDR3 spans 15 amino acids. The V segment lost 2 bases and the J segment 7 bases; nucleotides outside the gene matches: 11. Written as DNA, the CDR3 is TGTGCCAGCAGTTACAGCGAAAATACAGGGGATGAGCAGTACTTC. Protein: CASSYSENTGDEQYF.

The V gene is TRBV7-6, the J gene TRBJ2-7; 14 bases are a match to TRBD2. Per germline, CDR1 SGHVS and CDR2 FNYEAQ. V lost 3 bases to trimming and J lost 3 bases; unmatched junction nucleotides: 19. The CDR3 has 21 residues. CDR3 region: CASSFSPPGVHGTSGGYEQYF. The CDR3, as DNA: TGTGCCAGCAGCTTCTCGCCCCCGGGGGTACACGGGACTAGCGGGGGCTACGAGCAGTACTTC.

This chain joins TRBV28 and TRBJ2-5, with 11 bases that match TRBD1. Germline loops: CDR1 MDHEN, CDR2 SYDVKM. The CDR3 spans 21 residues. J gave up 3 bases and V 3 bases, and 21 bases lay outside the gene matches. The CDR3 loop is CASSFPGQGAYINPAEETQYF. The CDR3 coding sequence is TGTGCCAGCAGTTTCCCCGGACAGGGGGCCTACATCAACCCGGCCGAAGAGACCCAGTACTTC.

This chain joins TRBV12-5 and TRBJ1-2; D might be TRBD1 (5 bases). This CDR3 is built from 15 residues. Germline V CDR1 and CDR2: LGHNT, FRNRAP. V was shortened by 3 bases and J by 4 bases, with 15 bases between the two germline ends. The CDR3 spells CASGFGSGYGYGYTF. For the CDR3, the DNA is TGTGCTAGTGGTTTTGGGTCAGGGTACGGCTATGGCTACACCTTC.

The gene calls are TRBV7-3 and TRBJ2-3, with 8 positions matching TRBD2. With V trimmed by 4 bases and J by 3 bases, 6 bases remained unmatched. CDR1 is SGHTA and CDR2 is FQGTGA in the germline V gene. This CDR3 contains 15 residues. The CDR3 is CASSSGLGGTDTQYF. As DNA, the CDR3 is TGTGCCAGCAGCTCGGGACTAGGGGGAACAGATACGCAGTATTTT.

This sequence joins TRBV28 and TRBJ2-2, with D possibly being TRBD1 (5 bases). Germline lookup yields CDR1 MDHEN and CDR2 SYDVKM. The CDR3 spans 16 residues. Trimming took 3 bases from V and 6 from J, leaving 17 bases between them. Here the CDR3 reads CASSLNWGRVPGELFF. CDR3 in DNA: TGTGCCAGCAGTTTGAATTGGGGCAGGGTCCCCGGGGAGCTGTTTTTT. Drawing the rest from reference TRBV28 and TRBJ2-2, the complete variable domain is DVKVTQSSRYLVKRTGEKVFLECVQDMDHENMFWYRQDPGLGLRLIYFSYDVKMKEKGDIPEGYSVSREKKERFSLILESASTNQTSMYLCASSLNWGRVPGELFFGEGSRLTVL.

The chain combines TRBV11-1 with TRBJ2-5; no definite D call. This CDR3 is 15 amino acids long. Trimming shortened V by 4 bases and J by 2 bases, and 14 bases separated the two germline ends. Germline values: CDR1 SGHAT, CDR2 FQDESV (reference sequence). The CDR3 DNA is TGTGCCAGCAGCTCGGACGGAACTTCGCAAGAGACCCAGTACTTC. This sequence encodes CASSSDGTSQETQYF.

V usage is TRBV7-9 and J usage is TRBJ2-5; 14 bases align to TRBD2. With V trimmed by 9 bases and J by 0 bases, 6 bases remained unmatched. CDR3 size: 16 residues. The germline gives CDR1 SEHNR, CDR2 FQNEAQ (reference sequence). CDR3 sequence (DNA): TGTGCCAGTGGACTAGCGGGGGGCGGGAACCAAGAGACCCAGTACTTC. Its translation: CASGLAGGGNQETQYF.

V and J are TRBV5-1 and TRBJ1-1; D is unresolved. The V end lost 0 bases, the J end lost 1 base, and 7 bases lay between the germline ends. This CDR3 has 14 residues. Germline assignment: CDR1 SGHRS and CDR2 YFSETQ. CDR3 sequence reads: CASSLAGGNTEAFF. CDR3 nucleotides: TGCGCCAGCAGCTTGGCAGGCGGGAACACTGAAGCTTTCTTT.

The table lists this clone with a few counts. V usage is TRBV7-2 and J usage is TRBJ1-6; no clear D. The CDR3 extends over 11 amino acids. Trimming took off 1 base at V and 15 bases at J, with 7 bases between the two ends. CDR1 and CDR2 from the germline V gene are SGHTA and FQGNSA. Here the CDR3 reads CASSLGRGLHF. Written as DNA, the CDR3 is TGTGCCAGCAGCTTAGGTCGGGGCCTCCACTTT.

This chain links TRBV30 with TRBJ1-5, with 9 positions matching TRBD1. Trimming removed 4 bases from V and 0 bases from J; junction bases left unmatched: 16. The germline CDR1 and CDR2 sequences are GTSNPN and SVGIG (reference sequence). The CDR3 is 19 residues long. CDR3 loop: CAWTPNPDRGSYSNQPQHF. CDR3 coding DNA: TGTGCCTGGACCCCCAACCCGGACAGGGGATCTTATAGCAATCAGCCCCAGCATTTT.

The V and J genes are TRBV6-1 and TRBJ1-5, with no clear D. V was trimmed by 8 bases and J by 1 base, leaving 6 bases between them. Germline V gives CDR1 MNHNS, CDR2 SASEGT. The CDR3 extends over 12 amino acids. CDR3 residues: CASPDSNQPQHF. The CDR3 DNA follows: TGTGCCAGCCCGGACAGCAATCAGCCCCAGCATTTT.

V gene TRBV30 combines with J gene TRBJ2-2; tentatively, D is TRBD1 (6 bases). V was cut by 1 base and J by 7 bases, with 19 bases left in between. The germline V gene encodes CDR1 GTSNPN and CDR2 SVGIG (reference sequence). This CDR3 spans 16 amino acids. The CDR3 region has the DNA TGTGCCTGGAGTGGGGTTCGTGGGGGCCTGGTCGGGGAGCTGTTTTTT. It yields the protein CAWSGVRGGLVGELFF. The full variable domain, completed using reference TRBV30 and TRBJ2-2, is SQTIHQWPATLVQPVGSPLSLECTVEGTSNPNLYWYRQAAGRGLQLLFYSVGIGQISSEVPQNLSASRPQDRQFILSSKKLLLSDSGFYLCAWSGVRGGLVGELFFGEGSRLTVL.

The chain carries TRBV7-2 and TRBJ1-2, with 7 nucleotides matching TRBD1. This CDR3 has 13 amino acids. V gave up 5 bases and J gave up 7 bases; unmatched junction bases: 7. The germline V gene has CDR1 SGHTA and CDR2 FQGNSA. DNA for the CDR3: TGTGCCAGCAGCGCTCAGGGGGTCGGTGGCTACACCTTC. This gives the protein CASSAQGVGGYTF.

In its sample, this clone was seen a few times. This sequence joins TRBV27 and TRBJ2-1; 14 nucleotides agree with TRBD2. The CDR3 runs to 15 residues. V gave up 2 bases and J gave up 8 bases; unmatched junction bases: 2. From germline, CDR1 is MNHEY and CDR2 SMNVEV (reference sequence). The CDR3 spells CASSLGTSGSYEQFF. The CDR3 DNA reads TGTGCCAGCAGTTTAGGGACTAGCGGGAGTTATGAGCAGTTCTTC.

The chain uses TRBV7-3 and TRBJ2-7; D call uncertain. Trimming took off 1 base at V and 4 bases at J, with 8 bases between the two ends. The CDR3 length is 13 residues. Germline CDR1 SGHTA, CDR2 FQGTGA. The CDR3 region has the DNA TGTGCCAGCAGCTTAATGGCTGGGTACGAGCAGTACTTC. This codes for CASSLMAGYEQYF.

The rearrangement joins TRBV11-2 to TRBJ2-3; TRBD2 matches at 7 bases. The trim removed 8 bases at V and 3 bases at J, leaving 20 bases unmatched. CDR1 is SGHAT and CDR2 is FQNNGV in the germline V gene. CDR3 length equals 18 residues. Here the CDR3 reads CASRGQGLRLRGTDTQYF. CDR3 DNA: TGTGCCAGCCGGGGCCAGGGACTTCGGCTGCGGGGGACAGATACGCAGTATTTT.

The rearrangement uses TRBV7-6 and TRBJ1-2, with D possibly TRBD1 on 5 matching bases. Trimming cost V 1 base and J 4 bases, with 10 bases left between them. The germline gives CDR1 SGHVS, CDR2 FNYEAQ. There are 14 residues in the CDR3. CDR3 bases: TGTGCCAGCAGCTTAGAGGGGCAGTTCTATGGCTACACCTTC. This sequence encodes CASSLEGQFYGYTF. Variable domain in full (rest from reference TRBV7-6 and TRBJ1-2): GAGVSQSPRYKVTKRGQDVALRCDPISGHVSLYWYRQALGQGPEFLTYFNYEAQQDKSGLPNDRFSAERPEGSISTLTIQRTEQRDSAMYRCASSLEGQFYGYTFGSGTRLTVV.

A few counts support this clone. This chain connects TRBV12-5 to TRBJ1-5; D is unclear. From germline, CDR1 is LGHNT and CDR2 FRNRAP. The CDR3 loop spans 12 amino acids. V was shortened by 0 bases and J by 9 bases, with 6 bases between the two germline ends. In DNA form, the CDR3 reads TGTGCTAGTGGTTTGGTGGGGATGCCCCAGCATTTT. It yields the protein CASGLVGMPQHF.